The 7 T cell receptor beta chains below come from one sample, sequenced in a study of cytomegalovirus exposure and HLA in healthy donors. Vbeta (60) and Jbeta (13) primers were used in the PCR. Sequencing used immunoSEQ multiplex PCR; TCRdb keeps in-frame clones, though not all of them. The sample lists about 85,000 clones, around 80% occurring once. The sequenced sample consisted of PBMCs. The receptor set was obtained from a woman aged 45 to 65 in good health and CMV-seropositive.

Only one count was recorded for this clone. The genes are TRBV6-1 and TRBJ1-3; 9 bases match TRBD1. Germline lookup yields CDR1 MNHNS and CDR2 SASEGT. The CDR3 loop spans 15 amino acids. Trimming cost V 1 base and J 4 bases; bases outside gene matches: 2. The CDR3 is CASSEEGTGGNTIYF. The CDR3 coding sequence is TGTGCCAGCAGTGAAGAGGGGACAGGGGGAAACACCATATATTTT.

This clone was seen just once. The V gene is TRBV19, the J gene TRBJ1-4, with D maybe TRBD1 (5 bases). Looked up from germline, CDR1 is LNHDA and CDR2 is SQIVND (reference sequence). The CDR3 is 12 residues long. The ends were cut back, 8 bases at V and 6 bases at J, with 10 bases in the middle. In DNA, the CDR3 is TGTGCCAGTGGGGCATCCTATGAAAAACTGTTTTTT. It yields the protein CASGASYEKLFF.

The CDR3 is CASSPSMGPNSGANVLTF. DNA for the CDR3: TGTGCCAGCAGCCCCTCGATGGGCCCTAACTCTGGGGCCAACGTCCTGACTTTC. The J gene is TRBJ2-6, the V gene TRBV11-3, with D unresolved. V was trimmed by 5 bases and J by 0 bases, leaving 17 bases between them. The CDR3 extends over 18 amino acids. Germline CDR1 SGHNT, CDR2 YENEEA.

The chain is built from TRBV13 and TRBJ1-5, with D perhaps matching TRBD1 (6 bases). CDR3 length equals 14 residues. V was clipped by 6 bases and J by 5 bases, with 14 bases between them. Germline CDR1 PRHDT, CDR2 FYEKMQ (reference sequence). The CDR3: CASSSGHRDQPQHF. The CDR3 DNA reads TGTGCCAGCAGTTCGGGACACCGGGATCAGCCCCAGCATTTT.

This clone came up once. The chain has TRBV7-9 and TRBJ2-7; possibly TRBD1 for D (6 bases). The CDR3 has 15 residues. The germline V gene encodes CDR1 SEHNR and CDR2 FQNEAQ (reference sequence). Between the trimmed V and J ends, which lost 3 bases and 2 bases, there was a span of 14 bases. The CDR3 DNA follows: TGTGCCAGCAGCTTGGGGGACACCGAGACCTACGAGCAGTACTTC. Amino acids: CASSLGDTETYEQYF. The whole variable domain, filled in from reference TRBV7-9 and TRBJ2-7, reads DTGVSQNPRHKITKRGQNVTFRCDPISEHNRLYWYRQTLGQGPEFLTYFQNEAQLEKSRLLSDRFSAERPKGSFSTLEIQRTEQGDSAMYLCASSLGDTETYEQYFGPGTRLTVT.

The V call is TRBV11-2, the J call TRBJ2-3, with 7 bases fitting TRBD2. Germline lookup yields CDR1 SGHAT and CDR2 FQNNGV. The CDR3 has 16 amino acids. V lost 4 bases and J lost 4; bases outside the gene matches: 11. CDR3 sequence reads: CASSSPPSGEPDTQYF. CDR3 nucleotides: TGTGCCAGCAGCTCGCCCCCCAGCGGGGAGCCAGATACGCAGTATTTT.

The chain has TRBV28 and TRBJ1-2; D not resolved. CDR1 and CDR2 from the germline V gene are MDHEN and SYDVKM. This CDR3 has 12 amino acids. Trimming left V 4 bases short and J 4 bases short, with 7 bases between. CDR3 coding DNA: TGTGCCAGCAGTTCGACTATCTATGGCTACACCTTC. It yields the protein CASSSTIYGYTF.